Each of the 18 T cell receptor beta chains below was sequenced from the same sample in a study of blood T cell repertoires in COVID-19. Data came from immunoSEQ multiplex PCR; TCRdb stores just in-frame clones and leaves some out. The sample has 150,000 to 180,000 clones; roughly nine tenths are singletons. Specimen: peripheral blood. The source of these receptors is a man between 50 and 59 years old with acute or convalescent COVID-19.

The rearrangement joins TRBV28 to TRBJ1-2; possible D gene TRBD1, 6 bases. Germline CDR1 is MDHEN and CDR2 is SYDVKM. V lost 3 bases, J lost 6 bases, and 14 bases lay in between. CDR3 length equals 14 residues. The DNA of the CDR3 is TGTGCCAGCAGTTTCTATCTAGGGGGGGATGGCTACACCTTC. Translating gives CASSFYLGGDGYTF.

This chain joins TRBV7-9 and TRBJ2-3, with D possibly matching TRBD1 (5 bases). Germline V CDR1 and CDR2: SEHNR, FQNEAQ (reference sequence). Deletions cut 5 bases from V and 1 base from J, with 13 bases between. This CDR3 spans 15 amino acids. The CDR3 protein is CASSPPGWGTDTQYF. CDR3 in DNA: TGTGCCAGCAGCCCCCCAGGGTGGGGCACAGATACGCAGTATTTT.

The V call is TRBV10-3, the J call TRBJ1-1; D is unresolved. There are 13 residues in the CDR3. Trimming removed 6 bases from V and 5 bases from J, with 13 bases in between. Germline assignment: CDR1 ENHRY and CDR2 SYGVKD. The CDR3 DNA sequence: TGTGCCATCAGCGGGGAATGGGGTACTGAAGCTTTCTTT. Protein sequence: CAISGEWGTEAFF.

The rearrangement links TRBV28 to TRBJ2-2; possible D gene TRBD1, 5 bases. This CDR3 has 13 amino acids. V lost 6 bases and J lost 0, with 5 bases in between. Germline V gene data show CDR1 as MDHEN and CDR2 as SYDVKM. CDR3 sequence: CASRDTNTGELFF. CDR3 coding DNA: TGTGCCAGCAGGGACACGAACACCGGGGAGCTGTTTTTT.

J is TRBJ2-2 and V is TRBV10-3; tentative D call: TRBD1 (6 bases). V was shortened by 8 bases and J by 5 bases, with 9 bases between the two germline ends. Germline V gives CDR1 ENHRY, CDR2 SYGVKD. CDR3 length: 12 amino acids. CDR3 DNA: TGTGCCATCGCACAGGGTACCGGGGAGCTGTTTTTT. It codes for CAIAQGTGELFF.

This clone has just one count. The rearrangement uses TRBV11-2 and TRBJ2-7; 9 nucleotides match TRBD1. Looked up from germline, CDR1 is SGHAT and CDR2 is FQNNGV. The V gene end was trimmed by 1 base and the J gene end by 5 bases; junction bases not matched to a gene: 3. This CDR3 has 14 residues. The CDR3 DNA is TGTGCCAGCAGCTTAGTTAACAGGGGGCACGAGCAGTACTTC. Translation gives CASSLVNRGHEQYF.

The chain uses TRBV28 and TRBJ2-1; TRBD2 matches 8 bases. CDR3 length: 15 amino acids. Germline CDR1 and CDR2: MDHEN and SYDVKM. The V gene end was trimmed by 6 bases and the J gene end by 5 bases; junction bases not matched to a gene: 9. The CDR3 coding sequence is TGTGCCAGCAGCCGGCAGCGGGAGTGGAACAATGAGCAGTTCTTC. Amino acid sequence: CASSRQREWNNEQFF.

The chain carries TRBV28 and TRBJ1-5, with a weak D call TRBD1 (6 bases). V was shortened by 6 bases and J by 3 bases, with 12 bases between the two germline ends. CDR3 length: 14 amino acids. Germline values: CDR1 MDHEN, CDR2 SYDVKM. The CDR3 here is CASRFRDTNQPQHF. Written as DNA, the CDR3 is TGTGCCAGCAGGTTCAGGGACACCAATCAGCCCCAGCATTTT.

The rearrangement links TRBV6-5 to TRBJ1-5; no definite D call. The CDR3 is 14 residues long. Germline-derived CDR1 and CDR2 are MNHEY and SVGAGI. V was clipped by 0 bases and J by 4 bases, with 7 bases between them. This chain's CDR3 is CASSYSAENQPQHF. The CDR3 DNA sequence: TGTGCCAGCAGTTACTCTGCCGAGAATCAGCCCCAGCATTTT.

The V gene is TRBV5-1, the J gene TRBJ1-3, with D unclear. The V gene's germline CDR1 is SGHRS and CDR2 YFSETQ. CDR3 length: 16 residues. V lost 4 bases to trimming and J lost 0 bases, with 14 bases between them. The DNA of the CDR3 is TGCGCCAGCAGCCGAGGGCACGAGGTCTCTGGAAACACCATATATTTT. Amino acid sequence: CASSRGHEVSGNTIYF. The variable domain in full, completed from reference TRBV5-1 and TRBJ1-3, reads KAGVTQTPRYLIKTRGQQVTLSCSPISGHRSVSWYQQTPGQGLQFLFEYFSETQRNKGNFPGRFSGRQFSNSRSEMNVSTLELGDSALYLCASSRGHEVSGNTIYFGEGSWLTVV.

This clone turned up a few times. The rearrangement links TRBV12-3 or TRBV12-4 to TRBJ2-2; D gene unclear. The CDR3 loop spans 13 amino acids. Trimming removed 5 bases at V and 0 bases at J, with 4 bases between. Here the CDR3 reads CASSPPNTGELFF. CDR3 nucleotide sequence: TGTGCCAGCAGTCCTCCGAACACCGGGGAGCTGTTTTTT.

V usage is TRBV19 and J usage is TRBJ2-5, with D possibly TRBD2 on 7 matching bases. From germline, CDR1 is LNHDA and CDR2 SQIVND (reference sequence). Trimming took off 6 bases at V and 4 bases at J, with 18 bases between the two ends. This CDR3 spans 15 amino acids. The CDR3 loop reads CASRSFRGGGETQYF. Here the CDR3 DNA reads TGTGCCAGTAGATCCTTCAGGGGCGGGGGAGAGACCCAGTACTTC. Using reference TRBV19 and TRBJ2-5 for the parts outside the CDR3, the full variable domain is DGGITQSPKYLFRKEGQNVTLSCEQNLNHDAMYWYRQDPGQGLRLIYYSQIVNDFQKGDIAEGYSVSREKKESFPLTVTSAQKNPTAFYLCASRSFRGGGETQYFGPGTRLLVL.

The genes are TRBV27 and TRBJ1-5; 9 nucleotides match TRBD1. This CDR3 contains 15 residues. CDR1 and CDR2 from the germline V gene are MNHEY and SMNVEV (reference sequence). The V gene end was trimmed by 2 bases and the J gene end by 1 base; junction bases not matched to a gene: 0. CDR3 residues: CASSLGTGSNQPQHF. The CDR3 DNA sequence: TGTGCCAGCAGTTTAGGGACAGGGAGCAATCAGCCCCAGCATTTT.

The chain couples TRBV20-1 to TRBJ2-1, with unresolved D. Trimming removed 6 bases from V and 4 bases from J, with 7 bases in between. The CDR3 totals 11 residues. Germline V gene sequence: CDR1 DFQATT, CDR2 SNEGSKA (reference sequence). The CDR3 loop is CSARFYNEQFF. CDR3 bases: TGCAGTGCGAGGTTTTACAATGAGCAGTTCTTC.

V is TRBV19 and J is TRBJ2-1; the match to TRBD1 covers 7 bases. J gave up 4 bases and V 6 bases, and 6 bases lay outside the gene matches. Germline lookup yields CDR1 LNHDA and CDR2 SQIVND (reference sequence). This CDR3 has 14 residues. In DNA, the CDR3 is TGTGCCAGTAGCCCCGGGACAGAGTACAATGAGCAGTTCTTC. Translating gives CASSPGTEYNEQFF.

V usage is TRBV19 and J usage is TRBJ2-4; TRBD1 might be the D (6 bases). This CDR3 contains 15 residues. CDR1 is LNHDA, CDR2 SQIVND, per germline (reference sequence). Between the trimmed V and J ends, which lost 4 bases and 0 bases, there was a span of 10 bases. CDR3 nucleotides: TGTGCCAGTAGTAGCGGACAGCTAGCCAAAAACATTCAGTACTTC. This translates into CASSSGQLAKNIQYF. Together with reference TRBV19 and TRBJ2-4, the CDR3 gives the full variable domain: DGGITQSPKYLFRKEGQNVTLSCEQNLNHDAMYWYRQDPGQGLRLIYYSQIVNDFQKGDIAEGYSVSREKKESFPLTVTSAQKNPTAFYLCASSSGQLAKNIQYFGAGTRLSVL.

A few counts support this clone. The chain uses TRBV21-1 and TRBJ2-5; the D call of TRBD1 is as the table states it, not checked on the DNA. TRBV21-1 is designated a pseudogene. The CDR3 consists of 15 residues. CDR3 in amino acids: CASSKRPGRQETQYF. CDR3 bases: TGTGCCAGCAGCAAACGCCCAGGAAGGCAAGAGACCCAGTACTTC.

CDR3 residues: CASSQEGTGNHEQYF. The CDR3 region has the DNA TGTGCCAGCAGCCAAGAAGGGACAGGGAACCACGAGCAGTACTTC. The chain employs TRBV3-1 (or the pseudogene TRBV3-2) and TRBJ2-7, with TRBD1 identical over 9 bases. V lost 0 bases to trimming and J lost 5 bases; unmatched junction nucleotides: 5. Germline V lookup: CDR1 LGHDT, CDR2 YNNKEL (reference sequence). This CDR3 is built from 15 residues.